This TCR beta chain was identified in a study of cytomegalovirus exposure and HLA in healthy donors. CDR1 and CDR2 from the germline V gene are SNHLY and FYNNEI. V lost 6 bases to trimming and J lost 5 bases; unmatched junction nucleotides: 8. The CDR3 sequence is 15 residues long. Findings and caveats of the study: Later analysis associated a missense DCLRE1C variant with TCR beta V- and J-gene trimming. The study had only CMV serostatus as immune exposure information.

Points on this clone: Its antigen is not known.

At sampling all donors were nominally healthy, likely with unrecorded immune exposures. 60 Vbeta and 13 Jbeta primers were used in PCR. Profiling relied on immunoSEQ multiplex PCR, and the TCRdb table lists in-frame clones only, not all of them. The repertoire has 45,000 to 55,000 clones, about 57% of them found once; the top ten carry 10% to 15%. The sequenced sample consisted of PBMCs. V is TRBV2 and J is TRBJ1-5; 9 bases are a match to TRBD1. This receptor was obtained from a human donor in good health. The CDR3 spells CASRGGQGNHQPQHF. The DNA of the CDR3 is TGTGCCAGCAGGGGAGGACAGGGGAACCATCAGCCCCAGCATTTT.